The 9 T cell receptor beta chains listed next were all sequenced from one sample in a study of blood T cell repertoires in COVID-19. Libraries were prepared by immunoSEQ multiplex PCR; TCRdb keeps only in-frame clonotypes and omits some of them. The sample contains 60,000 to 70,000 clones, roughly 84% of which appear only once. Sequencing was done on a sample of peripheral blood. These receptors were obtained from a man aged 45-60 years with active COVID-19.

The chain is built from TRBV6-2 or TRBV6-3 and TRBJ1-2, with D hard to call. The CDR3 covers 14 residues. Germline assignment: CDR1 MNHEY and CDR2 SVGEGT. V lost 4 bases, J lost 4 bases, and 13 bases lay in between. CDR3: CASSSLGDFYGYTF. As DNA, the CDR3 is TGTGCCAGCAGTTCCCTCGGAGATTTCTATGGCTACACCTTC.

The CDR3 DNA is TGTGCCATCAGATCAGGGACTAACTATGGCTACACCTTC. As protein: CAIRSGTNYGYTF. The V call is TRBV10-3, the J call TRBJ1-2; D might be TRBD1 (5 bases). Between the trimmed V and J ends, which lost 6 bases and 0 bases, there was a span of 8 bases. The CDR3 is made up of 13 amino acids. Germline CDR1 ENHRY, CDR2 SYGVKD.

V and J are TRBV5-1 and TRBJ2-3; D possibly corresponds to TRBD2 (5 bases). Germline V lookup: CDR1 SGHRS, CDR2 YFSETQ. V lost 5 bases, J lost 8 bases, and 24 bases lay in between. The CDR3 sequence is 16 residues long. CDR3 bases: TGCGCCAGCAGTCCGAGCACTGGAGCGAGCGCGGGTACGCAGTATTTT. Protein product: CASSPSTGASAGTQYF.

This clone has just a few counts. This chain joins TRBV25-1 and TRBJ2-7, with D unresolved. From germline, CDR1 is MGHDK and CDR2 SYGVNS. The CDR3 length is 14 residues. The ends were cut back, 2 bases at V and 0 bases at J, with 8 bases in the middle. CDR3 sequence: CASSESSRSYEQYF. CDR3 nucleotide sequence: TGTGCCAGCAGTGAAAGTTCGCGCTCCTACGAGCAGTACTTC.

This clone occurred once. V usage is TRBV4-2 and J usage is TRBJ1-6; 7 bases are a match to TRBD1. The CDR3 totals 19 residues. Trimming took 3 bases from V and 5 from J; bases not matched to a gene: 16. CDR1 is LGHNA, CDR2 YNFKEQ, per germline. The CDR3 DNA sequence: TGTGCCAGCAGCCATCCCAGGGAAGGGGGCGAGAATCATAATTCACCCCTCCACTTT. Translation: CASSHPREGGENHNSPLHF.

The rearrangement links TRBV30 to TRBJ2-5; 7 nucleotides match TRBD2. The junction had 6 bases not matched to a gene; V was cut back by 1 base and J by 1 base. Germline V lookup: CDR1 GTSNPN, CDR2 SVGIG (reference sequence). The CDR3 sequence is 15 residues long. The CDR3 loop is CAWSAGGHGQETQYF. As DNA, the CDR3 is TGTGCCTGGAGTGCGGGGGGTCACGGCCAAGAGACCCAGTACTTC.

The rearrangement links TRBV7-9 to TRBJ2-3, with D possibly being TRBD2 (6 bases). Germline V gene sequence: CDR1 SEHNR, CDR2 FQNEAQ (reference sequence). CDR3 length: 15 amino acids. V was cut by 5 bases and J by 3 bases, with 15 bases left in between. This CDR3 is CASSPLGGSTDTQYF. As DNA, the CDR3 is TGTGCCAGCAGCCCCCTTGGGGGGTCGACAGATACGCAGTATTTT.

In this sample, this clone turned up a few times. The chain carries TRBV5-1 and TRBJ2-1, with 7 positions matching TRBD2. Germline CDR1 reads SGHRS; CDR2 reads YFSETQ. After removal of 1 base from V and 5 bases from J, the junction contained 6 bases not matched to a gene. CDR3 length: 15 amino acids. CDR3 amino acids: CASSLLPAGNNEQFF. Written as DNA, the CDR3 is TGCGCCAGCAGCTTGCTTCCAGCGGGGAACAATGAGCAGTTCTTC.

This rearrangement joins TRBV7-9 to TRBJ2-3; D might be TRBD2 (6 bases). Germline V gene sequence: CDR1 SEHNR, CDR2 FQNEAQ (reference sequence). The CDR3 is 14 residues long. The V end lost 3 bases, the J end lost 4 bases, and 11 bases lay between the germline ends. The CDR3 DNA follows: TGTGCCAGCAGCTTTGGCGGAGGGGCAGATACGCAGTATTTT. Encoded protein: CASSFGGGADTQYF.